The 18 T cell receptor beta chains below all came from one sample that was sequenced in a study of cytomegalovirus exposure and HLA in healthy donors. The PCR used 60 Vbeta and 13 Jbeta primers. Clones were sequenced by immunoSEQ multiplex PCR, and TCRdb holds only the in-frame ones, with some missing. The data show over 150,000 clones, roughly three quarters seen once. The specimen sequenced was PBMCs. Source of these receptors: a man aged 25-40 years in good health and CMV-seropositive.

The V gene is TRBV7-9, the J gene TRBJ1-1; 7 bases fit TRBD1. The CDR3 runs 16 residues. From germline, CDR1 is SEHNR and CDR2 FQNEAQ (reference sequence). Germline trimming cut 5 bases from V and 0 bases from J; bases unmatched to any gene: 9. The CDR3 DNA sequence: TGTGCCAGCAGCCCGGGACAGACACTAATGAACACTGAAGCTTTCTTT. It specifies CASSPGQTLMNTEAFF.

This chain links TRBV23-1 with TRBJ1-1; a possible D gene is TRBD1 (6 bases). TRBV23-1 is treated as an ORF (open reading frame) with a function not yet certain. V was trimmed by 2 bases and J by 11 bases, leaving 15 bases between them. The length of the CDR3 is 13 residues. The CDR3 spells CASSQDNRAYAFF. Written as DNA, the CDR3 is TGCGCCAGCAGTCAAGATAACAGGGCTTATGCTTTCTTT.

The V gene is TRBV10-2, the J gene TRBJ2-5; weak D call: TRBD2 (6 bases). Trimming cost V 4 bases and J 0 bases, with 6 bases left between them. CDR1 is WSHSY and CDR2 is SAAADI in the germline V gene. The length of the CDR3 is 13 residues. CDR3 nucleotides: TGCGCCAGCAGTGGGGACTACCAAGAGACCCAGTACTTC. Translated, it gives CASSGDYQETQYF.

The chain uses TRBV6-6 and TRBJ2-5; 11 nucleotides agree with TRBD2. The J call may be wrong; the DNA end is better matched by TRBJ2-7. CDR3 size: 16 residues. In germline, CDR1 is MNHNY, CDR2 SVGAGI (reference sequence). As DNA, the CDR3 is TGTGCCAGCATCGACAAACCGGGACTAGCGGCCTACGAGCAGTACTTC. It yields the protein CASIDKPGLAAYEQYF.

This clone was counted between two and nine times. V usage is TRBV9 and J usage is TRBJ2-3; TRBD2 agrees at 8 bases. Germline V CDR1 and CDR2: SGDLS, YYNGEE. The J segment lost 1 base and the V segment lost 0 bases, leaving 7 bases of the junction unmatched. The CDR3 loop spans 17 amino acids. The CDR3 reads CASSVGRLREGTDTQYF. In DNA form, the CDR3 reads TGTGCCAGCAGCGTAGGACGTTTGCGGGAGGGCACAGATACGCAGTATTTT.

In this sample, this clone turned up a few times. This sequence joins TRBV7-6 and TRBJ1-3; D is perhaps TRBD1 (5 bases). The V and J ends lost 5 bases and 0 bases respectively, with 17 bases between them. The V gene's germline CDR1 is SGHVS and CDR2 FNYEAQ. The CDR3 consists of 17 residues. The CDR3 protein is CASSPEVTARSGNTIYF. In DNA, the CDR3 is TGTGCCAGCAGCCCAGAGGTGACAGCCCGCTCTGGAAACACCATATATTTT. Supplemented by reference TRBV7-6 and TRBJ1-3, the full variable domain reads GAGVSQSPRYKVTKRGQDVALRCDPISGHVSLYWYRQALGQGPEFLTYFNYEAQQDKSGLPNDRFSAERPEGSISTLTIQRTEQRDSAMYRCASSPEVTARSGNTIYFGEGSWLTVV.

CDR3 nucleotide sequence: TGCAGCGTTGAACGACAGGGAGTCTATGGCTACACCTTC. Its translation is CSVERQGVYGYTF. The chain links TRBV29-1 to TRBJ1-2; 7 nucleotides line up with TRBD1. This CDR3 region has 13 residues. Germline assignment: CDR1 SQVTM and CDR2 ANQGSEA. With 2 bases clipped from V and 4 bases from J, the junction kept 4 bases outside the gene matches.

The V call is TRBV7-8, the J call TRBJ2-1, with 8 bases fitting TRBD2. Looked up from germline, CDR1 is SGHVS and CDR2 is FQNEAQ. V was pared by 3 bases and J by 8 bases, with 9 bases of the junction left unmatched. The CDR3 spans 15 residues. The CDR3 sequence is CASSFRREVFYEQFF. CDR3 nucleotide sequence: TGTGCCAGCAGCTTCAGGCGGGAGGTTTTCTATGAGCAGTTCTTC.

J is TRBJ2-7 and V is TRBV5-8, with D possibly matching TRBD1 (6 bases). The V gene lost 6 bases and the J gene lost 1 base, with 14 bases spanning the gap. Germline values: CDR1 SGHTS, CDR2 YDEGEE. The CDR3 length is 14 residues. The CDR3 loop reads CASNPDGTSYEQYF. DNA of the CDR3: TGTGCCAGCAATCCGGACGGGACATCCTACGAGCAGTACTTC.

In nucleotides, the CDR3 is TGCGCCAGCAGTGCCAATTGTGAGCAGTTCTTC. Translating gives CASSANCEQFF. The V and J genes are TRBV10-1 and TRBJ2-1; D gene unclear. The CDR3 extends over 11 amino acids. Trimming stripped 4 bases from V and 9 bases from J, with 7 bases between. CDR1 WNHNN and CDR2 SYGVQD come from the germline V gene (reference sequence).

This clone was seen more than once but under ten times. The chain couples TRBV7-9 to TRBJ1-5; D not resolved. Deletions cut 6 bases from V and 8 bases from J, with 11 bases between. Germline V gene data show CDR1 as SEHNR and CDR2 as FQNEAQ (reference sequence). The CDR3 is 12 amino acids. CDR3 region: CASSHNREPQHF. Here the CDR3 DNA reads TGTGCCAGCAGTCACAACCGGGAGCCCCAGCATTTT.

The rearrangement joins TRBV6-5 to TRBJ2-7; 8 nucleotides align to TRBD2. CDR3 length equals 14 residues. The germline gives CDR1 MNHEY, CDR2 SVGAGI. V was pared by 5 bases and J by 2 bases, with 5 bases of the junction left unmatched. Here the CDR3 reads CASSQSGSTYEQYF. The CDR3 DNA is TGTGCCAGCAGTCAAAGCGGGAGTACCTACGAGCAGTACTTC.

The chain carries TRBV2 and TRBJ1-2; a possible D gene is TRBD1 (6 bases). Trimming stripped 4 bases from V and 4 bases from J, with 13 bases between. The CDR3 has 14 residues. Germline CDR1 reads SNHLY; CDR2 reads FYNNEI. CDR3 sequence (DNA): TGTGCCAGCAGTGGGGATGGGGGCTTCTATGGCTACACCTTC. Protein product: CASSGDGGFYGYTF.

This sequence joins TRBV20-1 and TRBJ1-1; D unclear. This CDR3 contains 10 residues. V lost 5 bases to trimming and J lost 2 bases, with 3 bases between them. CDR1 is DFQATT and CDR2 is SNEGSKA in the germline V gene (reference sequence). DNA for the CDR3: TGCAGTGCTCATAACACTGAAGCTTTCTTT. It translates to CSAHNTEAFF.

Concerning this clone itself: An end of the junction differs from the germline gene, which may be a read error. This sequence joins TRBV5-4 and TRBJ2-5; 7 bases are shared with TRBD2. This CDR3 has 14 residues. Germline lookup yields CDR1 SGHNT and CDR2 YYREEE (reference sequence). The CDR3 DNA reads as TGTGCCAGCAGCCGGGGGACTACTCAAGACACCCAGTACTTC. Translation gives CASSRGTTQDTQYF. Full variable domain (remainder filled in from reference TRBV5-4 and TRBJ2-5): ETGVTQSPTHLIKTRGQQVTLRCSSQSGHNTVSWYQQALGQGPQFIFQYYREEENGRGNFPPRFSGLQFPNYSSELNVNALELDDSALYLCASSRGTTQDTQYFGPGTRLLVL.

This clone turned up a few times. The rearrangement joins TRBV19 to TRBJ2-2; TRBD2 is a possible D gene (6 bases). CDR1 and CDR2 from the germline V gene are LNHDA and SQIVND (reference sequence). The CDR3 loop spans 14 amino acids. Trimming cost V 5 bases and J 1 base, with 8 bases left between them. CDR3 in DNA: TGTGCCAGTAGTTCCGGGAGGAACACCGGGGAGCTGTTTTTT. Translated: CASSSGRNTGELFF.

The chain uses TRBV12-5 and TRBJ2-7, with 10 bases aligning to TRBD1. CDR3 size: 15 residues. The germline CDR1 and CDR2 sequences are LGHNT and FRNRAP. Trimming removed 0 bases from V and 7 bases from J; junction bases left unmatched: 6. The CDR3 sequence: CASGLVLGDRGEQYF. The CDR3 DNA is TGTGCTAGTGGTTTGGTACTGGGGGACAGGGGTGAGCAGTACTTC.

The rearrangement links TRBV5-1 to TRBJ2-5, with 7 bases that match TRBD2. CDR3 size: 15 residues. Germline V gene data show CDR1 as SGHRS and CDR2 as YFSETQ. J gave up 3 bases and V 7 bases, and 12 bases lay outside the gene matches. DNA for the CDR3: TGCGCCAGCTCGACTACGGGACTAACAAAAGAGACCCAGTACTTC. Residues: CASSTTGLTKETQYF.